The entry below gives a single T cell receptor (beta chain) sequence along with its context. The sample belongs to a study of T cells in Graves' hyperthyroidism and ophthalmopathy. Amplification of TCR beta CDR3 regions used RNA as the template. The TCR CDR3 was amplified in a first-round RT-PCR using the HTBI primer set. One entry per CDR3 protein, called by TCRdb with MiXCR from the multiplex PCR reads. The repertoire holds approximately 620,000 distinct CDR3 sequences, with about a sixth as singletons. V gave up 4 bases and J gave up 5 bases; unmatched junction bases: 10. The CDR3 has 17 amino acids. CDR1 is SGHTA and CDR2 is FQGNSA in the germline V gene. Orbital computed tomography, thyroid ultrasound, serum thyroxine and TRAb, and clinical symptoms together informed the diagnoses. Extraction of PBMCs used 8 to 10 ml of fresh peripheral blood.

V usage is TRBV7-2 and J usage is TRBJ2-5; TRBD2 matches at 13 bases. This clonotype originated in a woman aged 40 to 49 with Graves' ophthalmopathy. The sample taken for sequencing was blood. CDR3 sequence (DNA): TGTGCCAGCAGCTCCGGACTAGCGGGAGAGGGAGGGGAGACCCAGTACTTC. It translates to CASSSGLAGEGGETQYF.